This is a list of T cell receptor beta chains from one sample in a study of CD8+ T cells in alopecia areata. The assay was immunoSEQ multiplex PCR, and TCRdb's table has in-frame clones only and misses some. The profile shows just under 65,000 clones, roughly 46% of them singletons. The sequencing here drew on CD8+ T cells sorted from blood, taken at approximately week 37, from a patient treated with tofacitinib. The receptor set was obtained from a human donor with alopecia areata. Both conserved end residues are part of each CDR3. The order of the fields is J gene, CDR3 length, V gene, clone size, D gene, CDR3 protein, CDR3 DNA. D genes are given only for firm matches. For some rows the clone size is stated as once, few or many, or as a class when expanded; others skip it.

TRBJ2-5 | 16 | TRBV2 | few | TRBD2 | CASSGTSGRAGETQYF | TGTGCCAGCAGCGGGACTAGCGGGAGGGCCGGGGAGACCCAGTACTTC
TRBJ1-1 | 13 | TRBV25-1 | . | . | CASSVSMNTEAFF | TGTGCCAGCAGCGTTAGTATGAACACTGAAGCTTTCTTT
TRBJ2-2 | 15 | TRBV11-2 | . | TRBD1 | CASSFGTGGRGELFF | TGTGCCAGCAGCTTCGGGACAGGGGGACGCGGGGAGCTGTTTTTT
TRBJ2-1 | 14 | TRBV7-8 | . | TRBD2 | CASRTSGYVNEQFF | TGTGCCAGCAGAACTAGCGGGTATGTCAATGAGCAGTTCTTC
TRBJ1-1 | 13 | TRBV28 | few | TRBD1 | CASSPTGSPEAFF | TGTGCCAGCAGCCCGACAGGGAGCCCTGAAGCTTTCTTT
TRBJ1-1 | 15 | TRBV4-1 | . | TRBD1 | CASSQETGRMTEAFF | TGCGCCAGCAGCCAAGAGACAGGGCGAATGACTGAAGCTTTCTTT
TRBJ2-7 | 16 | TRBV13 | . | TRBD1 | CASSAFIQGASYEQYF | TGTGCCAGCAGCGCGTTCATCCAGGGGGCCTCCTACGAGCAGTACTTC
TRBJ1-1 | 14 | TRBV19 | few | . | CASSIDPGSTEAFF | TGTGCCAGTAGTATAGATCCAGGGAGCACTGAAGCTTTCTTT
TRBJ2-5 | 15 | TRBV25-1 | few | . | CASSDWWYGRETQYF | TGTGCCAGCAGTGATTGGTGGTACGGGCGAGAGACCCAGTACTTC
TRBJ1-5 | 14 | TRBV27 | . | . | CASSPRGAGQPQHF | TGTGCCAGCAGCCCTAGGGGGGCGGGTCAGCCCCAGCATTTT
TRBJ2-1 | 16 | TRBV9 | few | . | CASSAVAETTYNEQFF | TGTGCCAGCAGCGCCGTAGCGGAAACAACCTACAATGAGCAGTTCTTC
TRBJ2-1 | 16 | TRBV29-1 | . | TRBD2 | CSVPASGSGVYNEQFF | TGCAGCGTCCCCGCTAGCGGGAGCGGAGTGTACAATGAGCAGTTCTTC
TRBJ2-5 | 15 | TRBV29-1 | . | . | CSVEWPLGPRETQYF | TGCAGCGTTGAATGGCCCCTCGGGCCCCGAGAGACCCAGTACTTC
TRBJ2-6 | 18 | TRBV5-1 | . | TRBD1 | CASSPGDRGLSGANVLTF | TGCGCCAGCAGCCCGGGGGACAGGGGGCTTTCTGGGGCCAACGTCCTGACTTTC
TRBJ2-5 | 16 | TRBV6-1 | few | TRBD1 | CASSEYRGLGGETQYF | TGTGCCAGCAGTGAATACAGGGGGTTGGGAGGAGAGACCCAGTACTTC
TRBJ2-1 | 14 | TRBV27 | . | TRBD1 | CASSWTGGYNEQFF | TGTGCCAGCAGTTGGACAGGGGGTTACAATGAGCAGTTCTTC
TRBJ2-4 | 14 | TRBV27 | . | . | CASATGFNQNIQYF | TGTGCCAGCGCCACAGGGTTCAACCAAAACATTCAGTACTTC
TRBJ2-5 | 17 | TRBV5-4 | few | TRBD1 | CASSQVALGTGGLGQYF | TGTGCCAGCAGCCAAGTAGCCCTCGGGACAGGGGGTTTGGGGCAGTACTTC
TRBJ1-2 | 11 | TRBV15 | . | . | CATSWVGGYTF | TGTGCCACCAGCTGGGTGGGTGGCTACACCTTC
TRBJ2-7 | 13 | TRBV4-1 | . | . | CASSAPNSNEQYF | TGCGCCAGCAGCGCGCCCAATTCTAACGAGCAGTACTTC
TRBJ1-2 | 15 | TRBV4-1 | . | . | CASSQAQRSNYGYTF | TGCGCCAGCAGCCAAGCTCAGAGATCTAACTATGGCTACACCTTC
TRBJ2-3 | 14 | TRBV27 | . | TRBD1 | CASKNRGSTDTQYF | TGTGCCAGCAAAAACAGGGGGTCCACAGATACGCAGTATTTT
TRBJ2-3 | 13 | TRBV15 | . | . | CATSNSLADTQYF | TGTGCCACCAGCAACAGCCTGGCAGATACGCAGTATTTT
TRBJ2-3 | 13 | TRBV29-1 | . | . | CSVEAIVEDTQYF | TGCAGCGTTGAAGCTATCGTCGAAGATACGCAGTATTTT
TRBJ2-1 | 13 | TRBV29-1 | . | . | CSLLGRQNNEQFF | TGCAGTCTCTTGGGACGACAGAACAATGAGCAGTTCTTC
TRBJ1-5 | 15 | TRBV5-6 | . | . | CASSLGWGSNQPQHF | TGTGCCAGCAGCTTGGGGTGGGGTAGCAATCAGCCCCAGCATTTT
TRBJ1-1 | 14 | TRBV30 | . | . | CAWSVLGMNTEAFF | TGTGCCTGGAGTGTACTGGGTATGAACACTGAAGCTTTCTTT
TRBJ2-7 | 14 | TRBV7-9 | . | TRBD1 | CASSSGTGVEEQYF | TGTGCCAGCAGCTCCGGGACAGGGGTGGAAGAGCAGTACTTC
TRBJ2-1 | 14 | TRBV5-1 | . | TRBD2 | CASSASGTWNEQFF | TGCGCCAGCAGCGCTAGCGGGACCTGGAATGAGCAGTTCTTC
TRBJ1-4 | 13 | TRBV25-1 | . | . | CASTTGNNEKLFF | TGTGCCAGCACCACAGGGAATAATGAAAAACTGTTTTTT